The 4 T cell receptor beta chains listed next were all sequenced from one sample in a study of T cell responses to AZD1222 COVID-19 vaccine. TCRdb's table, derived via immunoSEQ multiplex PCR, lists solely in-frame clones and lacks some. The profile shows 95,000 to 110,000 clones, roughly 89% of them singletons. The sequences come from peripheral blood, collected on day 0 of AZD1222 vaccination. The source of these receptors is an adult in good health.

Here the CDR3 reads CASSVFDRPEQPQHF. The CDR3, as DNA: TGTGCCAGCAGCGTTTTCGACAGGCCGGAACAGCCCCAGCATTTT. The chain joins TRBV28 to TRBJ1-5; D possibly corresponds to TRBD1 (6 bases). The CDR3 consists of 15 residues. Germline V gene data show CDR1 as MDHEN and CDR2 as SYDVKM. The V end lost 6 bases, the J end lost 7 bases, and 19 bases lay between the germline ends. The whole variable domain, filled in from reference TRBV28 and TRBJ1-5, reads DVKVTQSSRYLVKRTGEKVFLECVQDMDHENMFWYRQDPGLGLRLIYFSYDVKMKEKGDIPEGYSVSREKKERFSLILESASTNQTSMYLCASSVFDRPEQPQHFGDGTRLSIL.

This clone was picked up a small number of times. V gene TRBV27 combines with J gene TRBJ1-1, with 8 bases matching TRBD1. The junction had 2 bases not matched to a gene; V was cut back by 4 bases and J by 4 bases. The germline gives CDR1 MNHEY, CDR2 SMNVEV (reference sequence). The CDR3 is 13 residues long. The CDR3 protein is CASSSTGGTEAFF. CDR3 nucleotides: TGTGCCAGCAGTTCAACAGGGGGCACTGAAGCTTTCTTT.

The J gene is TRBJ2-1, the V gene TRBV11-2; a possible D gene is TRBD2 (5 bases). The length of the CDR3 is 16 residues. The germline V gene has CDR1 SGHAT and CDR2 FQNNGV. V lost 4 bases and J lost 2, with 15 bases in between. The chain's CDR3 is CASSSTIGLTYNEQFF. CDR3 DNA sequence: TGTGCCAGCAGCTCAACGATCGGACTTACCTACAATGAGCAGTTCTTC.

This clone turned up a few times. The genes are TRBV2 and TRBJ1-3, with 7 nucleotides matching TRBD1. CDR1 SNHLY and CDR2 FYNNEI come from the germline V gene. This CDR3 spans 15 amino acids. Trimming at V came to 3 bases and at J to 6 bases, leaving 8 bases not matched to a gene. CDR3: CASSDYEGALNTIYF. CDR3 bases: TGTGCCAGCAGTGATTACGAGGGGGCCCTAAACACCATATATTTT.